The 3 T cell receptor beta chains below were found in one sample sequenced in a study of early T cells in non-severe SARS-CoV-2 infection. TCRdb itself ran the 5' RACE reads through MiXCR, one entry per CDR3 protein. The sample has roughly 46,000 distinct CDR3 sequences; 5% to 6% are singletons. This specimen consisted of whole blood, obtained at baseline. All receptors come from an adult who was a healthcare worker with PCR-confirmed SARS-CoV-2 infection or an uninfected control (not recorded which).

The chain uses TRBV3-1 and TRBJ1-1; D gene ambiguous. This CDR3 has 14 residues. The germline V and J ends were trimmed by 1 base and 5 bases, with 11 bases remaining between them. Looked up from germline, CDR1 is LGHDT and CDR2 is YNNKEL (reference sequence). The CDR3: CASSQARRVTEAFF. The CDR3 DNA follows: TGTGCCAGCAGCCAAGCCCGGAGGGTGACTGAAGCTTTCTTT.

This clonotype has ten or more counts. This sequence joins TRBV5-1 and TRBJ2-1; D may be TRBD1 or TRBD2 (5 bases each). Trimming stripped 0 bases from V and 0 bases from J, with 7 bases between. There are 15 residues in the CDR3. CDR1 is SGHRS and CDR2 is YFSETQ in the germline V gene. CDR3 residues: CASSLGGTSYNEQFF. The CDR3 region has the DNA TGCGCCAGCAGCTTGGGGGGGACCTCCTACAATGAGCAGTTCTTC.

Within the sample, this clonotype is medium-sized (0.01 to 0.1%). The chain is built from TRBV28 and TRBJ2-7, with 7 bases lining up with TRBD1. CDR3 length: 15 residues. J lost 6 bases, V lost 5 bases, and 13 bases had no gene match. Germline V CDR1 and CDR2: MDHEN, SYDVKM. CDR3 bases: TGTGCCAGCAGTCCAAACAGGGGAGAGGGATCCGAGCAGTACTTC. Translation gives CASSPNRGEGSEQYF.